This TCR beta chain was sequenced in a study of T cell clonotyping in hematopoietic cell transplantation. Germline lookup yields CDR1 MGHRA and CDR2 YSYEKL. The CDR3 is 11 amino acids. V shed 11 bases, J shed 7 bases, and the junction held 8 bases outside the gene matches. A single count supports this clone. Its antigen is as yet unknown. Study-level points and caveats: Broader posttransplant TCR repertoire diversity was predicted by graft donor and pretransplant recipient Inverse Simpson Index values. Few recipient clonotypes overlapped donors; over 95% were de novo at given depth. Recipient TCR diversity dropped after transplant; expanded clonotypes rose from day 30 to 180. No sorting was done, leaving CD4 and CD8 contributions mixed.

Profiled with immunoSEQ multiplex PCR; TCRdb holds only in-frame clones, not every one. This sample carries approximately 10,000 clones, roughly half of them seen once, and the ten largest clones take approximately 9.3%. This chain connects TRBV4-1 to TRBJ2-7; the match to TRBD1 covers 7 bases. This sequence originates from a male patient in his fifties who had an allogeneic stem cell transplant from an unrelated donor, so the T cells may come from the graft donor. Some clones in this sample may be carry-over from other donors' samples. Sequencing used PBMCs, obtained 30 days after allogeneic stem cell transplant. CDR3 sequence reads: CAGPKGAEQYF. For the CDR3, the DNA is TGCGCCGGACCCAAGGGGGCGGAGCAGTACTTC.